Following are 27 T cell receptor beta chains from one sample sequenced in a study of blood T cell repertoires in COVID-19. Sequenced by immunoSEQ multiplex PCR; TCRdb stores in-frame clones only, minus some. The table lists under 200,000 clones, 65% to 90% of them singletons. Sequenced: peripheral blood. The receptors originated from a human donor in a cohort sampled during active COVID-19.

This clone was counted once. In the same sample, other DNA sequences code for this CDR3. V gene TRBV29-1 combines with J gene TRBJ2-7, with TRBD1 matching 7 bases. This CDR3 is built from 11 residues. After removal of 7 bases from V and 2 bases from J, the junction contained 2 bases not matched to a gene. The germline V gene encodes CDR1 SQVTM and CDR2 ANQGSEA. CDR3 residues: CSAGTAYEQYF. The DNA of the CDR3 is TGCAGCGCGGGGACAGCCTACGAGCAGTACTTC.

This clone was seen only once. V is TRBV28 and J is TRBJ1-1, with 11 positions matching TRBD1. V lost 7 bases, J lost 1 base, and 5 bases stayed unmatched. The CDR3 is made up of 15 amino acids. The germline gives CDR1 MDHEN, CDR2 SYDVKM. DNA of the CDR3: TGTGCCAGCACCCGGACAGGGGGCAGGAACACTGAAGCTTTCTTT. Its protein is CASTRTGGRNTEAFF.

This clone has just a few counts. The rearrangement links TRBV27 to TRBJ1-3; D is uncertain. The germline V and J ends were trimmed by 5 bases and 0 bases, with 8 bases remaining between them. This CDR3 is 14 amino acids long. Germline CDR1 MNHEY, CDR2 SMNVEV (reference sequence). The CDR3 is CASSLGGSGNTIYF. The CDR3 DNA sequence: TGTGCCAGCAGTCTAGGAGGCTCTGGAAACACCATATATTTT.

The gene calls are TRBV19 and TRBJ2-7; the match to TRBD2 covers 10 bases. The CDR3 runs 15 residues. Trimming at V came to 4 bases and at J to 7 bases, leaving 10 bases not matched to a gene. In germline, CDR1 is LNHDA, CDR2 SQIVND (reference sequence). CDR3 sequence (DNA): TGTGCCAGTAGTACCGCCCTAGCGGGAGCGGGTGAGCAGTACTTC. It codes for CASSTALAGAGEQYF.

This chain connects TRBV6-5 to TRBJ2-1; tentative D call: TRBD2 (5 bases). V lost 4 bases and J lost 6, with 19 bases in between. Germline CDR1 reads MNHEY; CDR2 reads SVGAGI. The CDR3 contains 16 residues. The CDR3 here is CASSWSSGLRINEQFF. CDR3 nucleotides: TGTGCCAGCAGTTGGTCCTCTGGACTGAGGATCAATGAGCAGTTCTTC.

The chain combines TRBV28 with TRBJ2-6; D is unresolved. Germline lookup yields CDR1 MDHEN and CDR2 SYDVKM. The CDR3 runs to 13 residues. Trimming pared 5 bases from V and 4 bases from J, leaving 6 bases between. CDR3 region: CASSLTGANVLTF. CDR3 DNA: TGTGCCAGCAGTCTAACCGGGGCCAACGTCCTGACTTTC.

The table lists this clone with a count of one. CDR3 nucleotide sequence: TGTGCCAGCAGTTTGGACTGGGAAGAGACCCAGTACTTC. Amino acids: CASSLDWEETQYF. V gene TRBV6-5 combines with J gene TRBJ2-5; weak D call: TRBD2 (5 bases). V gave up 4 bases and J gave up 3 bases, with 9 bases separating them. Germline assignment: CDR1 MNHEY and CDR2 SVGAGI. The CDR3 contains 13 residues.

J is TRBJ2-7 and V is TRBV12-3 or TRBV12-4, with 9 bases identical to TRBD1. The CDR3 is 13 residues long. The junction had 5 bases not matched to a gene; V was cut back by 6 bases and J by 5 bases. In nucleotides, the CDR3 is TGTGCCAGCAGAGGGACAGGGAAGCACGAGCAGTACTTC. This codes for CASRGTGKHEQYF.

The rearrangement links TRBV18 to TRBJ2-7, with TRBD1 identical over 7 bases. The J segment lost 6 bases and the V segment lost 4 bases, leaving 12 bases of the junction unmatched. The CDR3 is made up of 15 amino acids. Germline V gives CDR1 KGHSH, CDR2 LQKENI. CDR3 DNA: TGTGCCAGCTCACTAAACGACAGGGCAGCTTCCGAGCAGTACTTC. Protein product: CASSLNDRAASEQYF.

The V gene is TRBV2, the J gene TRBJ2-7, with D perhaps TRBD1 (6 bases). V gave up 3 bases and J gave up 3 bases, with 12 bases separating them. Looked up from germline, CDR1 is SNHLY and CDR2 is FYNNEI. The CDR3 is 14 residues long. CDR3 residues: CASSEEVRGYEQYF. CDR3 in DNA: TGTGCCAGCAGTGAGGAGGTCAGGGGCTACGAGCAGTACTTC.

DNA for the CDR3: TGTGCCAGCAGTCTAGGACTGGACCCACGAGAGCAGTACTTC. As protein: CASSLGLDPREQYF. The J gene is TRBJ2-7, the V gene TRBV27; D may be TRBD2 (5 bases). The germline V gene encodes CDR1 MNHEY and CDR2 SMNVEV (reference sequence). Trimming left V 5 bases short and J 7 bases short, with 18 bases between. The CDR3 spans 14 residues.

V is TRBV19 and J is TRBJ1-2, with 7 positions matching TRBD1. Per the germline V gene, CDR1 is LNHDA and CDR2 is SQIVND (reference sequence). This CDR3 has 13 amino acids. V gave up 3 bases and J gave up 8 bases; unmatched junction bases: 6. The CDR3: CASSIRQGEGYTF. In DNA form, the CDR3 reads TGTGCCAGTAGTATTAGGCAGGGGGAAGGCTACACCTTC.

This clone has more than one count but fewer than ten. The rearrangement uses TRBV2 and TRBJ2-7; tentatively, D is TRBD1 (6 bases). Germline CDR1 reads SNHLY; CDR2 reads FYNNEI. This CDR3 has 14 residues. Trimming took off 6 bases at V and 1 base at J, with 13 bases between the two ends. CDR3 sequence: CASRETGLSYEQYF. CDR3 in DNA: TGTGCCAGCAGGGAGACAGGTTTGTCCTACGAGCAGTACTTC.

This chain links TRBV27 with TRBJ2-1; 13 bases fit TRBD2. With 2 bases clipped from V and 7 bases from J, the junction kept 2 bases outside the gene matches. CDR3 length: 15 amino acids. The germline CDR1 and CDR2 sequences are MNHEY and SMNVEV (reference sequence). This CDR3 is CASSLGLAGVNEQFF. The CDR3 region has the DNA TGTGCCAGCAGTTTAGGACTAGCGGGAGTGAATGAGCAGTTCTTC.

The CDR3 sequence is CASSLGDSPLHF. The CDR3 DNA follows: TGTGCCAGCAGCTTAGGGGATTCACCCCTCCACTTT. The V gene is TRBV5-6, the J gene TRBJ1-6; D might be TRBD1 (5 bases). The CDR3 contains 12 residues. Trimming removed 2 bases from V and 8 bases from J, with 5 bases in between. Per the germline V gene, CDR1 is SGHDT and CDR2 is YYEEEE.

This chain joins TRBV11-3 and TRBJ2-7; the match to TRBD1 covers 9 bases. The J segment lost 3 bases and the V segment lost 2 bases, leaving 8 bases of the junction unmatched. The CDR3 has 16 residues. Germline CDR1 is SGHNT and CDR2 is YENEEA. The CDR3 DNA is TGTGCCAGCAGCTTAAACTCCGGGACAGGGAACTACGAGCAGTACTTC. Translated, it gives CASSLNSGTGNYEQYF.

The chain has TRBV6-5 and TRBJ1-2, with D tentatively TRBD1 (6 bases). Germline V gene lookup returns CDR1 MNHEY and CDR2 SVGAGI. The CDR3 runs 13 residues. Trimming removed 6 bases at V and 8 bases at J, with 16 bases between. CDR3 sequence (DNA): TGTGCCAGCAGCCTCTCGGACAGAAGGGGCTACACCTTC. Translation: CASSLSDRRGYTF.

The chain is built from TRBV6-2 or TRBV6-3 and TRBJ2-1; TRBD2 matches 9 bases. The junction had 10 bases not matched to a gene; V was cut back by 2 bases and J by 8 bases. CDR1 MNHEY and CDR2 SVGEGT come from the germline V gene. The CDR3 sequence is 16 residues long. Here the CDR3 DNA reads TGTGCCAGCAGTTACCTTAGCGGGGGACTTCGAGATGAGCAGTTCTTC. Protein sequence: CASSYLSGGLRDEQFF.

This chain uses TRBV4-2 with TRBJ1-6; D gene uncertain. The germline V gene encodes CDR1 LGHNA and CDR2 YNFKEQ. The ends were cut back, 0 bases at V and 0 bases at J, with 6 bases in the middle. CDR3 length equals 16 residues. For the CDR3, the DNA is TGTGCCAGCAGCCAAGAAAGGAGCTCCTATAATTCACCCCTCCACTTT. This gives the protein CASSQERSSYNSPLHF.

The genes are TRBV21-1 and TRBJ1-5; TRBD1 is the table's D call, not checked against the DNA. TRBV21-1 represents a pseudogene. The CDR3 has 13 amino acids. This CDR3 reads CASSGSVDQPQHF. CDR3 DNA sequence: TGTGCCAGCTCAGGGTCCGTGGATCAGCCCCAGCATTTT.

DNA of the CDR3: TGTGCCAGCAGCCCCCGGGGGGGGGCGAACACTGAAGCTTTCTTT. Its translation is CASSPRGGANTEAFF. This sequence joins TRBV5-6 and TRBJ1-1; possibly TRBD1 for D (6 bases). Germline CDR1 and CDR2: SGHDT and YYEEEE. V lost 4 bases and J 1 base, leaving 14 bases between the germline ends. The CDR3 sequence is 15 residues long.

The chain recombines TRBV18 with TRBJ2-3; 11 nucleotides align to TRBD2. The V gene end was trimmed by 2 bases and the J gene end by 1 base; junction bases not matched to a gene: 5. The CDR3 contains 17 residues. The V gene's germline CDR1 is KGHSH and CDR2 LQKENI. CDR3 in DNA: TGTGCCAGCTCACCAGTAGCGGGAGGGCCGGGCACAGATACGCAGTATTTT. The encoded protein is CASSPVAGGPGTDTQYF.

The chain links TRBV2 to TRBJ2-2, with 8 bases matching TRBD1. The V gene end was trimmed by 6 bases and the J gene end by 1 base; junction bases not matched to a gene: 10. The CDR3 runs 17 residues. Germline-derived CDR1 and CDR2 are SNHLY and FYNNEI. CDR3: CASSQGQGPRNTGELFF. The DNA for the CDR3 is TGTGCCAGCAGCCAAGGACAGGGACCGAGGAACACCGGGGAGCTGTTTTTT.

This clone is a singleton in its sample. This rearrangement joins TRBV9 to TRBJ2-2, with D maybe TRBD2 (6 bases). CDR3 size: 18 residues. CDR1 and CDR2 from the germline V gene are SGDLS and YYNGEE. V was pared by 0 bases and J by 1 base, with 16 bases between. The CDR3 sequence is CASSVGGAGRGNTGELFF. The CDR3 region has the DNA TGTGCCAGCAGCGTAGGAGGGGCGGGAAGGGGGAACACCGGGGAGCTGTTTTTT.

In this sample, this clone turned up a few times. The DNA of the CDR3 is TGTGCCAGCAGTGCCCTGACAGGGGGTGGGTCACCCCTCCACTTT. Translated: CASSALTGGGSPLHF. V usage is TRBV25-1 and J usage is TRBJ1-6, with 9 nucleotides matching TRBD1. This CDR3 has 15 residues. The V gene's germline CDR1 is MGHDK and CDR2 SYGVNS. V dropped 4 bases and J dropped 10; count of bases not matched to a gene: 8.

The chain is built from TRBV7-2 and TRBJ2-3; perhaps TRBD1 as D (6 bases). This CDR3 is built from 16 residues. The germline gives CDR1 SGHTA, CDR2 FQGNSA. V lost 0 bases to trimming and J lost 2 bases, with 12 bases between them. The CDR3 loop is CASSLAGTQITDTQYF. CDR3 in DNA: TGTGCCAGCAGCTTAGCAGGGACACAAATCACAGATACGCAGTATTTT.

A single count supports this clone. The chain recombines TRBV6-5 with TRBJ1-6, with D uncertain. Germline V gene sequence: CDR1 MNHEY, CDR2 SVGAGI. CDR3 size: 13 residues. Trimming left V 7 bases short and J 3 bases short, with 7 bases between. CDR3 DNA sequence: TGTGCCAGCACGACAAACTATAATTCACCCCTCCACTTT. As protein: CASTTNYNSPLHF.